The clone carrying this T cell receptor (beta chain) was recorded many times. The antigen remains undetermined. Every TCR beta cDNA library bore unique molecular identifiers. T cells, about 0.9 to 11 million of them, yielded a few hundred thousand cDNA molecules. Each CDR3 protein gets one entry after TCRdb re-called the PCR reads with MiXCR. Here the sample spans 180,000 or so distinct CDR3 sequences, around 30% being singletons. This record belongs to a study of post-analysis software for immune sequencing data. Study-wide context: Some patients lacked subtype; others had relapsing-remitting, secondary progressive or progressive-relapsing disease. Notes on the study in general: Controls showed lower frequencies than patients for five TRBV segments, and TRBV5-6, TRBV5-1 and TRBV20-1 were among these. Under F measure analysis, samples from one preparation batch co-clustered strongly.

Trimming took 3 bases from V and 8 from J; bases not matched to a gene: 5. This CDR3 has 15 residues. CDR1 LGHDT and CDR2 YNNKEL come from the germline V gene (reference sequence). The material sequenced was blood. The chain couples TRBV3-1 to TRBJ2-1; 12 bases fit TRBD1. The sequence was obtained from a girl aged 2 to 17 with multiple sclerosis. CDR3 in DNA: TGTGCCAGCAGCCAGGGGACAGGGGGCAGCGATGAGCAGTTCTTC. It is translated as CASSQGTGGSDEQFF.